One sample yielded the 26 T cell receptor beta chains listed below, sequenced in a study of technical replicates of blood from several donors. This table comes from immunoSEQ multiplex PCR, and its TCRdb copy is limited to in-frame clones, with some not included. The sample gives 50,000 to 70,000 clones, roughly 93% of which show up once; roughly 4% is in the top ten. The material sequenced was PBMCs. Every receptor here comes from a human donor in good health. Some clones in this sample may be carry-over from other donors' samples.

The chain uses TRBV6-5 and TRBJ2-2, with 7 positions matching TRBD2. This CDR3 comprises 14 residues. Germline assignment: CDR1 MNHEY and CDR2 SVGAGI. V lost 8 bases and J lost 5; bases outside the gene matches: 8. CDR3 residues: CASQPPGGTGELFF. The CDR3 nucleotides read TGTGCCAGCCAGCCCCCGGGGGGAACCGGGGAGCTGTTTTTT.

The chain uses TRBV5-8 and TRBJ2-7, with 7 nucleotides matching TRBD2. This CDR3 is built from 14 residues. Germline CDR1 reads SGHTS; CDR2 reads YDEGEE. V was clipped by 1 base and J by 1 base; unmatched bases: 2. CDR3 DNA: TGTGCCAGCAGCTTGAGCGGGGTTTCCTACGAGCAGTACTTC. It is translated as CASSLSGVSYEQYF.

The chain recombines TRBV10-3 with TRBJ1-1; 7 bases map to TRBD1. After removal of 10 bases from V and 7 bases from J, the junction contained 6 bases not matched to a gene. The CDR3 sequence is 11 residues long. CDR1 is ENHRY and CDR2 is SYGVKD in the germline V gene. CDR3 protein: CASQQGNEAFF. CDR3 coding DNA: TGTGCCAGCCAACAGGGGAATGAAGCTTTCTTT.

CDR3 protein: CASSSKVGTYYEQYF. The CDR3, as DNA: TGTGCCAGCAGCTCAAAAGTGGGCACCTACTACGAGCAGTACTTC. The rearrangement uses TRBV27 and TRBJ2-7, with no clear D. V dropped 6 bases and J dropped 3 bases, with 18 bases sitting between them. CDR1 is MNHEY, CDR2 SMNVEV, per germline (reference sequence). The CDR3 extends over 15 amino acids.

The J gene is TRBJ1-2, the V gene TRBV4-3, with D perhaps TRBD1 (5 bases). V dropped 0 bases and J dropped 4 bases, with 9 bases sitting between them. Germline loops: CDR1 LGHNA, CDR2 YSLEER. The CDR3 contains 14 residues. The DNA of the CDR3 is TGCGCCAGCAGCCAAGAACGGGGGATCTATGGCTACACCTTC. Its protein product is CASSQERGIYGYTF.

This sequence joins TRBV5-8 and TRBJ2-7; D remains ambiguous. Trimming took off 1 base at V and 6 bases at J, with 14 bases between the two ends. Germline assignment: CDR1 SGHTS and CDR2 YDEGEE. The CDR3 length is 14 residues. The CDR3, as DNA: TGTGCCAGCAGCTTGAGTGCCAGATCGGGCGAGCAGTACTTC. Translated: CASSLSARSGEQYF.

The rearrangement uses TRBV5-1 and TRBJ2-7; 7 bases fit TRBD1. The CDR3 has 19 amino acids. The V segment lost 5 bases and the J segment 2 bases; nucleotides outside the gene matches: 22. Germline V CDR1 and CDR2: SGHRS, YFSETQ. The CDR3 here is CASSLAVTGIPADPYEQYF. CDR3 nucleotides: TGCGCCAGCAGTCTGGCGGTGACAGGGATACCGGCCGATCCCTACGAGCAGTACTTC.

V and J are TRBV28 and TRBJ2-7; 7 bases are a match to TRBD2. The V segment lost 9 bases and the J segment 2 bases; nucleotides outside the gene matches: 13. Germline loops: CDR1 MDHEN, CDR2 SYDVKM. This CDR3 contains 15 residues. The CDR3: CARWGGGHRPYEQYF. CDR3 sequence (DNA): TGTGCCAGATGGGGGGGAGGTCACCGTCCCTACGAGCAGTACTTC. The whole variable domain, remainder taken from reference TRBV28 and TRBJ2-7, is DVKVTQSSRYLVKRTGEKVFLECVQDMDHENMFWYRQDPGLGLRLIYFSYDVKMKEKGDIPEGYSVSREKKERFSLILESASTNQTSMYLCARWGGGHRPYEQYFGPGTRLTVT.

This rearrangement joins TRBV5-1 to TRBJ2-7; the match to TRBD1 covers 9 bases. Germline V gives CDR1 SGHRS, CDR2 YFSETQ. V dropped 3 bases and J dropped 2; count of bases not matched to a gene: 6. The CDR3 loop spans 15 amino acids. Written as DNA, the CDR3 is TGCGCCAGCAGCTACTCCCGGGACAGGGCCTACGAGCAGTACTTC. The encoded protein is CASSYSRDRAYEQYF. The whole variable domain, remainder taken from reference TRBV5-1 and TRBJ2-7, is KAGVTQTPRYLIKTRGQQVTLSCSPISGHRSVSWYQQTPGQGLQFLFEYFSETQRNKGNFPGRFSGRQFSNSRSEMNVSTLELGDSALYLCASSYSRDRAYEQYFGPGTRLTVT.

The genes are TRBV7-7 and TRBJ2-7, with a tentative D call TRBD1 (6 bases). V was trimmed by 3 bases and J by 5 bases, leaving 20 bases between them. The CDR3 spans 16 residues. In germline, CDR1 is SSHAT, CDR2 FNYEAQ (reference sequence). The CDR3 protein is CASSFRGRFLTNEQYF. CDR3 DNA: TGTGCCAGCAGCTTTAGGGGGAGATTCTTGACTAACGAGCAGTACTTC.

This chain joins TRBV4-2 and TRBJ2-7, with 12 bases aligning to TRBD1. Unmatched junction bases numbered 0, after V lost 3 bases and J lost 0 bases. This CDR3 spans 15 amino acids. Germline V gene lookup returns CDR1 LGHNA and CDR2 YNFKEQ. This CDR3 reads CASSQGQGASYEQYF. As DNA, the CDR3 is TGTGCCAGCAGCCAGGGACAGGGGGCCTCCTACGAGCAGTACTTC.

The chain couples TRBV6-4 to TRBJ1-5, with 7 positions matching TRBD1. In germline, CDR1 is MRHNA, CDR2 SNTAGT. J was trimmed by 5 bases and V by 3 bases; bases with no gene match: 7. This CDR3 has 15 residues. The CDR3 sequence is CASSEMKGADQPQHF. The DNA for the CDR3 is TGTGCCAGCAGTGAGATGAAGGGGGCAGATCAGCCCCAGCATTTT.

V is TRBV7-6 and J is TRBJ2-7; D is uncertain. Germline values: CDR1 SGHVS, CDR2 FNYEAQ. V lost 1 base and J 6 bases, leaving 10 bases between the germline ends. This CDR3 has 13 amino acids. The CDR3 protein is CASSLGVRSEQYF. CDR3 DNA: TGTGCCAGCAGCTTAGGGGTGAGGAGCGAGCAGTACTTC. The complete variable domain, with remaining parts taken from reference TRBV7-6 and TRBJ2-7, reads GAGVSQSPRYKVTKRGQDVALRCDPISGHVSLYWYRQALGQGPEFLTYFNYEAQQDKSGLPNDRFSAERPEGSISTLTIQRTEQRDSAMYRCASSLGVRSEQYFGPGTRLTVT.

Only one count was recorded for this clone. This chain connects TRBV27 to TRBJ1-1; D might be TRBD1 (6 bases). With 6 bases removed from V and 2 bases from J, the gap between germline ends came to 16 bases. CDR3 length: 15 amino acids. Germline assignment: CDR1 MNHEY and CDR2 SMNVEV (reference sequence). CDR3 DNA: TGTGCCAGCAGCCTCGGACAGAGCAGAAACACTGAAGCTTTCTTT. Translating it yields CASSLGQSRNTEAFF.

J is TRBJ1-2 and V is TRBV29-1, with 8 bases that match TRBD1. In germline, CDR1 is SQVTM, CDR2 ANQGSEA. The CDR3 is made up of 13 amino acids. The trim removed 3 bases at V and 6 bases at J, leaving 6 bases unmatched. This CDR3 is CSVEYRGGNGYTF. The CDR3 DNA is TGCAGCGTTGAGTACAGGGGGGGCAATGGCTACACCTTC.

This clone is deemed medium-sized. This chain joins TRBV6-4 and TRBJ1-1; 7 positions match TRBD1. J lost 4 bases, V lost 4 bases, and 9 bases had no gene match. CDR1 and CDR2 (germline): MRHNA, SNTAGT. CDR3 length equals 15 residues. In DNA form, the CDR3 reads TGTGCCAGCAGTGGGGTTGAGGCAGGGGGCACTGAAGCTTTCTTT. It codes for CASSGVEAGGTEAFF.

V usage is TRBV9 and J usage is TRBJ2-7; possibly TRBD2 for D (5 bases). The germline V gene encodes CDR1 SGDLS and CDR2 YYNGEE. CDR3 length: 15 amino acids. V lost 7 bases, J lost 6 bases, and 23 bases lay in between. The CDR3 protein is CASGEVAGSTGEQYF. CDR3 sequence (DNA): TGTGCCAGCGGGGAAGTTGCGGGTTCAACGGGCGAGCAGTACTTC.

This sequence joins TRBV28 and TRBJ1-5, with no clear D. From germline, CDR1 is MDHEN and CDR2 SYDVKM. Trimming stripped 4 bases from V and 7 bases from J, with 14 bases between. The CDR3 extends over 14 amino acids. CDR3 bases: TGTGCCAGCAGTTCATTCCCCTCTATCCAGCCCCAGCATTTT. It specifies CASSSFPSIQPQHF.

The DNA of the CDR3 is TGTGCCAGCAGCTTAAGCAGAAACACCGGGGAGCTGTTTTTT. Translating it yields CASSLSRNTGELFF. The chain carries TRBV7-3 and TRBJ2-2; D remains ambiguous. The germline V gene has CDR1 SGHTA and CDR2 FQGTGA. There are 14 residues in the CDR3. V lost 1 base to trimming and J lost 2 bases, with 5 bases between them.

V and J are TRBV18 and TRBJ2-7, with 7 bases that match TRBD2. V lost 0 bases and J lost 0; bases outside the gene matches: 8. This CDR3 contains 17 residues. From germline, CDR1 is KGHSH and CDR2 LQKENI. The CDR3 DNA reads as TGTGCCAGCTCACCACCGAGTCTAGCGGAGAACTCCTACGAGCAGTACTTC. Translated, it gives CASSPPSLAENSYEQYF.

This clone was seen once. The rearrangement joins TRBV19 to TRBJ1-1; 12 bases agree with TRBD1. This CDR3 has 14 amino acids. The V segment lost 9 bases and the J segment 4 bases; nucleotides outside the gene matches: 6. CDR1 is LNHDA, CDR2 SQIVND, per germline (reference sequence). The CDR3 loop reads CASRDRGLGTEAFF. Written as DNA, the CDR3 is TGTGCCAGCCGGGACAGGGGGCTAGGCACTGAAGCTTTCTTT.

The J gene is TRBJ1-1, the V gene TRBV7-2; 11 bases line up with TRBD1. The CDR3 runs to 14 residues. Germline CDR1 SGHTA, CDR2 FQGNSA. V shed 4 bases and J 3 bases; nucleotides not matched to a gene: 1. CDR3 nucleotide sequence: TGTGCCAGCAGCTCGGACAGGGGGCACACTGAAGCTTTCTTT. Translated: CASSSDRGHTEAFF.

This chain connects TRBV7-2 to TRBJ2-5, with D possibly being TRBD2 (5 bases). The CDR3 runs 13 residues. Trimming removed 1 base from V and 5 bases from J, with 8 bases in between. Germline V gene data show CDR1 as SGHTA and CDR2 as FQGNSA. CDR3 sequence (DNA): TGTGCCAGCAGCTTAGTCGGGGAGGAGACCCAGTACTTC. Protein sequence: CASSLVGEETQYF.

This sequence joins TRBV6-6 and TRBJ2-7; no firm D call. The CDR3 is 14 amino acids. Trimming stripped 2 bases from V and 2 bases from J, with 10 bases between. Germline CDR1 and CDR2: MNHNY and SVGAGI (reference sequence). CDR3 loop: CASSYERAPYEQYF. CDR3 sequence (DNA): TGTGCCAGCAGTTACGAAAGAGCTCCCTACGAGCAGTACTTC.

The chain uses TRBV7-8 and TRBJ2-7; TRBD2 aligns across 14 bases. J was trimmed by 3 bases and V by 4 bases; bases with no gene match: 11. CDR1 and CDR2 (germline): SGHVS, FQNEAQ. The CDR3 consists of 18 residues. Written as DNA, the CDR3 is TGTGCCAGCAGCTCCCCTCCCGGGACTAGCGGGAGCCACTACGAGCAGTACTTC. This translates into CASSSPPGTSGSHYEQYF.

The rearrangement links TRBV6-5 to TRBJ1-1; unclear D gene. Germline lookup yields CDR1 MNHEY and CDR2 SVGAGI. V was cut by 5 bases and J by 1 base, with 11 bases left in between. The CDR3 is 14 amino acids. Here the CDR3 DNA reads TGTGCCAGCAGTGAAGACATCTCGAACACTGAAGCTTTCTTT. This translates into CASSEDISNTEAFF.